The 7 T cell receptor beta chains presented below share a single source sample, sequenced in a study of blood T cell repertoires in COVID-19. Here immunoSEQ multiplex PCR was the method, and the copy in TCRdb shows in-frame clones only, minus some. The sample shows some 50,000 clones, 75% to 90% of them seen only once. The sequenced material came from peripheral blood. The receptors shown here come from a man aged 65 to 85 with acute or convalescent COVID-19.

The chain combines TRBV6-4 with TRBJ2-3; D unclear. The CDR3 sequence is 14 residues long. Germline values: CDR1 MRHNA, CDR2 SNTAGT. Trimming took off 0 bases at V and 10 bases at J, with 14 bases between the two ends. The CDR3 DNA is TGTGCCAGCAGTGACTCGTCAGTTTATCAGGCGCAGTATTTT. Encoded protein: CASSDSSVYQAQYF.

The rearrangement links TRBV7-2 to TRBJ1-1; D gene uncertain. Germline V lookup: CDR1 SGHTA, CDR2 FQGNSA. The CDR3 covers 12 residues. Trimming removed 2 bases from V and 11 bases from J, with 12 bases in between. The CDR3 region has the DNA TGTGCCAGCAGCTTATCCGGGAGGTATGCTTTCTTT. This sequence encodes CASSLSGRYAFF.

This clone occurred a few times. This chain connects TRBV18 to TRBJ1-1; 11 nucleotides line up with TRBD1. The V segment lost 3 bases and the J segment 6 bases; nucleotides outside the gene matches: 9. The length of the CDR3 is 16 residues. CDR1 is KGHSH, CDR2 LQKENI, per germline. The CDR3 region is CASSPGGTGGSAEAFF. As DNA, the CDR3 is TGTGCCAGCTCACCTGGGGGGACAGGGGGATCTGCTGAAGCTTTCTTT.

The chain is built from TRBV24-1 and TRBJ2-1, with 12 bases identical to TRBD2. V shed 4 bases, J shed 6 bases, and the junction held 9 bases outside the gene matches. Germline V lookup: CDR1 KGHDR, CDR2 SFDVKD. This CDR3 spans 17 amino acids. The CDR3 bases are TGTGCCACCAGTGACTCGCTAGCGGGGGGGTTGAGCAATGAGCAGTTCTTC. The encoded protein is CATSDSLAGGLSNEQFF.

This sequence joins TRBV12-3 or TRBV12-4 and TRBJ1-5; D is undetermined. The CDR3 sequence is 12 residues long. The germline V and J ends were trimmed by 1 base and 9 bases, with 7 bases remaining between them. CDR3 sequence: CASSLGVGPQHF. For the CDR3, the DNA is TGTGCCAGCAGTTTAGGAGTCGGGCCCCAGCATTTT.

The J gene is TRBJ2-5, the V gene TRBV9; D ambiguous. The germline V and J ends were trimmed by 3 bases and 0 bases, with 3 bases remaining between them. CDR1 is SGDLS, CDR2 YYNGEE, per germline. The length of the CDR3 is 12 residues. In nucleotides, the CDR3 is TGTGCCAGCAGCGGAGACCAAGAGACCCAGTACTTC. Translation: CASSGDQETQYF.

This sequence joins TRBV19 and TRBJ2-1; 13 nucleotides agree with TRBD2. Germline V gene data show CDR1 as LNHDA and CDR2 as SQIVND (reference sequence). The CDR3 is 17 amino acids. After removal of 5 bases from V and 6 bases from J, the junction contained 10 bases not matched to a gene. The CDR3 loop reads CASSLQGRLAGGNEQFF. As DNA, the CDR3 is TGTGCCAGTAGTTTACAGGGGAGACTAGCGGGAGGCAATGAGCAGTTCTTC.